This T cell receptor (beta chain) appears in the sequencing data of a study of blood T cell repertoires in COVID-19. Study at large: From the United States, Italy and Spain came samples of acute and convalescent COVID-19. PBMCs, B-cell-depleted T cells, or T cells were the source of the cDNA or gDNA that made up the material.

In the authors' methods: Reference gene primer amplification gave estimated nucleated cell counts. Produced via immunoSEQ multiplex PCR; TCRdb's table is partial and in-frame only. V, J and clone size are taken as reported in that table, and D and trimming were inferred from the DNA itself. This table holds around 180,000 clones, approximately 79% found once. The germline V and J ends were trimmed by 3 bases and 1 base, with 9 bases remaining between them. This CDR3 has 13 amino acids. Germline CDR1 is GTSNPN and CDR2 is SVGIG (reference sequence). J is TRBJ1-1 and V is TRBV30; tentatively, D is TRBD1 (6 bases). Sequencing used peripheral blood. The TCR was taken from a man aged 55 to 70 with active or convalescent COVID-19. CDR3 amino acids: CAWRGGANTEAFF. CDR3 DNA sequence: TGTGCCTGGAGAGGGGGAGCGAACACTGAAGCTTTCTTT.